Included here is one TCR beta chain sequence, with context. Antigen: not known. This record comes from a study of shared clonotypes between healthy human individuals. Sequenced by immunoSEQ multiplex PCR; TCRdb stores in-frame clones only, minus some. There are millions of clones in the sample; less than 95% occur only once, and more than 0.95% lies in the top ten. CDR3 length equals 16 residues. Trimming left V 2 bases short and J 7 bases short, with 19 bases between. The germline CDR1 and CDR2 sequences are SGHDT and YYEEEE. Positive CCR7 selection of CD45RO-negative cells yielded the naive CD8 cells, and terminally differentiated effector memory CD45RA+ cells were excluded. Study results and limitations: Estimated richness values were generally larger in naive subsets than in memory subsets. Sampling covered nothing but blood. Tissue TCR repertoires likely differ from those found in blood.

The rearrangement links TRBV5-6 to TRBJ2-1; D perhaps matches TRBD1 (6 bases). This clonotype originated in a man younger than 30 in good health. Sample: naive CD8+ T cells sorted from blood. CDR3 sequence: CASSLTPAGVHNEQFF. The CDR3 bases are TGTGCCAGCAGCTTAACGCCAGCAGGGGTACATAATGAGCAGTTCTTC.